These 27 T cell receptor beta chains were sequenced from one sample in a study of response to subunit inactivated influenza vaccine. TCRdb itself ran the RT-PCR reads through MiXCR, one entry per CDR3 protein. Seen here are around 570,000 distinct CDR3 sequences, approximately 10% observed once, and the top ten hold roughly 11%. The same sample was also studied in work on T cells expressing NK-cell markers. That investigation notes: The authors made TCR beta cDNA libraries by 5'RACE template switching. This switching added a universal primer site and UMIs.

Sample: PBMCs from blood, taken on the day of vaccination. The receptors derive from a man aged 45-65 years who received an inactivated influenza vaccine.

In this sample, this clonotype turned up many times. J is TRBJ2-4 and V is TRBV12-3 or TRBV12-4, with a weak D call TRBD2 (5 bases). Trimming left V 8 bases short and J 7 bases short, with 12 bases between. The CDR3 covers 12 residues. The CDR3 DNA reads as TGTGCCAGCGCCCGGGGTGAGAACATTCAGTACTTC. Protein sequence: CASARGENIQYF.

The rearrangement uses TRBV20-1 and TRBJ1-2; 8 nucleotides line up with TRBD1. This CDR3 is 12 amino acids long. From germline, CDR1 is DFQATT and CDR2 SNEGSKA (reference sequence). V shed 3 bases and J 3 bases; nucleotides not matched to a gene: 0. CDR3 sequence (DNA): TGCAGTGCTAGGGACAGGGACTATGGCTACACCTTC. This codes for CSARDRDYGYTF.

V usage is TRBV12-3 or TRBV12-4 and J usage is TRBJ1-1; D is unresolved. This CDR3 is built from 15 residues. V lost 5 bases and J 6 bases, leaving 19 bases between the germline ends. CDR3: CASSTSGRPVAEAFF. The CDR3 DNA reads TGTGCCAGCAGTACCTCTGGACGGCCGGTGGCTGAAGCTTTCTTT.

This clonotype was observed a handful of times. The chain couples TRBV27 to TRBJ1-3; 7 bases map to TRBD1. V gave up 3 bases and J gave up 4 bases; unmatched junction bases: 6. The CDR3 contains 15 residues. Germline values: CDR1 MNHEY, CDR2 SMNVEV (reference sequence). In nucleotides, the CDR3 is TGTGCCAGCAGTTTGCAGGGACAGACAGGAAACACCATATATTTT. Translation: CASSLQGQTGNTIYF.

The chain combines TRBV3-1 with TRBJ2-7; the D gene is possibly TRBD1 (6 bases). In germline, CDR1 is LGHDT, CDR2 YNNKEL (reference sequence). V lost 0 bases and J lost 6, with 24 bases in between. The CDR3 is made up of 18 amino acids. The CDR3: CASSQEGALRGRSSEQYF. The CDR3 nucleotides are TGTGCCAGCAGCCAAGAGGGGGCCCTCAGGGGTAGGTCGAGCGAGCAGTACTTC.

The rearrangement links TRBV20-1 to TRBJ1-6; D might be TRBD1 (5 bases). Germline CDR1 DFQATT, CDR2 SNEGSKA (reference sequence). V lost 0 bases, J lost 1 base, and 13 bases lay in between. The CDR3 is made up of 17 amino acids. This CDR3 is CSARDAGRGSYNSPLHF. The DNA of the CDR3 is TGCAGTGCTAGAGATGCTGGGAGGGGTTCCTATAATTCACCCCTCCACTTT.

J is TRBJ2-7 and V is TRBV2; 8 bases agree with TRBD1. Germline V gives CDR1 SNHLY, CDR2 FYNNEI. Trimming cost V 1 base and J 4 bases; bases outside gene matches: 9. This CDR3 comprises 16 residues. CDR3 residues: CASSEDSETGEYEQYF. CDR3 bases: TGTGCCAGCAGTGAAGATAGTGAGACAGGGGAATACGAGCAGTACTTC.

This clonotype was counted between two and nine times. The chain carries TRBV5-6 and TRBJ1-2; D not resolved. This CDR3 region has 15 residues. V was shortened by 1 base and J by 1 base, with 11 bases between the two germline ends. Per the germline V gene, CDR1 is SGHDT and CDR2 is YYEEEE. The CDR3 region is CASSLTFGVNYGYTF. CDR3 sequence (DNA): TGTGCCAGCAGCTTGACCTTCGGGGTTAACTATGGCTACACCTTC. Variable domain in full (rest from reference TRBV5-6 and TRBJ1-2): DAGVTQSPTHLIKTRGQQVTLRCSPKSGHDTVSWYQQALGQGPQFIFQYYEEEERQRGNFPDRFSGHQFPNYSSELNVNALLLGDSALYLCASSLTFGVNYGYTFGSGTRLTVV.

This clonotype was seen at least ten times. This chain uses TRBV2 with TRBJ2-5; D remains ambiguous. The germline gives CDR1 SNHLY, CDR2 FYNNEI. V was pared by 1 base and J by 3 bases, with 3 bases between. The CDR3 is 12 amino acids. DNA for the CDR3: TGTGCCAGCAGTGAAGTAGAAGAGACCCAGTACTTC. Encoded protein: CASSEVEETQYF.

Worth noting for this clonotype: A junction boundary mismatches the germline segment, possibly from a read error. The CDR3 spells CASSASGTGPYEQYF. The CDR3 DNA sequence: TGTGCCAGCAGCGCCTCCGGGACAGGACCCTATGAGCAGTACTTC. The genes are TRBV9 and TRBJ2-7; TRBD1 matches at 8 bases. The CDR3 consists of 15 residues. Germline lookup yields CDR1 SGDLS and CDR2 YYNGEE.

The CDR3: CASSPRGLAVSYEQYF. CDR3 in DNA: TGTGCCAGCAGCCCCCGGGGACTAGCGGTGTCCTACGAGCAGTACTTC. This chain connects TRBV7-8 to TRBJ2-7, with 11 nucleotides matching TRBD2. The J segment lost 1 base and the V segment lost 5 bases, leaving 7 bases of the junction unmatched. The CDR3 covers 16 residues. Germline-derived CDR1 and CDR2 are SGHVS and FQNEAQ.

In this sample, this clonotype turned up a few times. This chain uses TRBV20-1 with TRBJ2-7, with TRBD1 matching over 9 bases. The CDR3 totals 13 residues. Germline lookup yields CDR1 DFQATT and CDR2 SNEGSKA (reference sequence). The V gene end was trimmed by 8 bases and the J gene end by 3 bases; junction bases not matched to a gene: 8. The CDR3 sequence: CSTRTGVHYEQYF. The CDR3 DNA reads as TGCAGTACCCGGACAGGGGTTCACTACGAGCAGTACTTC.

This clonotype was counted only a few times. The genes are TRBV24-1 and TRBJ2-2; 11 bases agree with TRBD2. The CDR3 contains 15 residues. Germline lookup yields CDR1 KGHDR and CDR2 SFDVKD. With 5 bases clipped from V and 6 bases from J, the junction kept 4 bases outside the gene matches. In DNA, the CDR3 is TGTGCCACCAGTGGACCGGGACTAGCGGCCGGGGAGCTGTTTTTT. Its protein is CATSGPGLAAGELFF.

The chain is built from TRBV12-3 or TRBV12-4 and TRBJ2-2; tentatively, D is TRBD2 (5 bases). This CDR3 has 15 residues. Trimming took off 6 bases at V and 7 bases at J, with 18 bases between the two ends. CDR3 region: CASSSTPSGIGELFF. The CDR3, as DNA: TGTGCCAGCAGCTCCACTCCATCGGGGATCGGGGAGCTGTTTTTT.

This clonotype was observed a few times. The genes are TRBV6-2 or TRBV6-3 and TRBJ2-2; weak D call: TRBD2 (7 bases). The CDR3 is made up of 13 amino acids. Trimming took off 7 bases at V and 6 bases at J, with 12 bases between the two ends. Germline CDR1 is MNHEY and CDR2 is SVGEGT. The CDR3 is CASKYGGPGELFF. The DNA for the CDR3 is TGTGCCAGCAAATACGGGGGGCCCGGGGAGCTGTTTTTT.

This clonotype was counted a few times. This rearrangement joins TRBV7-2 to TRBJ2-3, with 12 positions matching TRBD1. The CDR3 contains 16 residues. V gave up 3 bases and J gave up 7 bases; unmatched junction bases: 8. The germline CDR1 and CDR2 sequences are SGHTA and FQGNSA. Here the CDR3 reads CASSFAGTGGANTQYF. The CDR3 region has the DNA TGTGCCAGCAGCTTTGCCGGGACAGGGGGCGCGAATACGCAGTATTTT.

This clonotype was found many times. As DNA, the CDR3 is TGTGCCAGCAGTTTAGGTGGAACAAGGGATGAAAAACTGTTTTTT. This gives the protein CASSLGGTRDEKLFF. The rearrangement joins TRBV12-3 or TRBV12-4 to TRBJ1-4; D remains unclear. The length of the CDR3 is 15 residues. The V and J ends lost 1 base and 6 bases respectively, with 12 bases between them.

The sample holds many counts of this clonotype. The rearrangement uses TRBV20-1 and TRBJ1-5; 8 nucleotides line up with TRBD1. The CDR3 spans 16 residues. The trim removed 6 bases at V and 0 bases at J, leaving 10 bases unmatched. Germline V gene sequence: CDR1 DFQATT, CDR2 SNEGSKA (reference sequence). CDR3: CSATGDGTYSNQPQHF. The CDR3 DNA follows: TGCAGTGCGACAGGGGACGGCACCTATAGCAATCAGCCCCAGCATTTT.

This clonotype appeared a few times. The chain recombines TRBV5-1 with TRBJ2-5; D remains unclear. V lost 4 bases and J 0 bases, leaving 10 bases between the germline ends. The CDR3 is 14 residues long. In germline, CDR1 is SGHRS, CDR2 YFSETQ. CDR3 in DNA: TGCGCCAGCAGCCCCCGATGGTACCAAGAGACCCAGTACTTC. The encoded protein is CASSPRWYQETQYF.

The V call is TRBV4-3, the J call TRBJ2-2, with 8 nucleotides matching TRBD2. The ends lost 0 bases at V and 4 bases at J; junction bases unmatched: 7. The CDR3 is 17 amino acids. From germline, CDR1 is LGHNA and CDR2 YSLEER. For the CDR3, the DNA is TGCGCCAGCAGCCAAGATAGAGGGACTAGTCGCACCGGGGAGCTGTTTTTT. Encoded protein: CASSQDRGTSRTGELFF.

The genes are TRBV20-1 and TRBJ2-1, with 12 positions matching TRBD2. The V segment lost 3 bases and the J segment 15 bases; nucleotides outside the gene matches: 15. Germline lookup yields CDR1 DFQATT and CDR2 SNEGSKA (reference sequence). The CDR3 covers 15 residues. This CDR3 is CSASEASGRADVVFF. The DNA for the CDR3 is TGCAGTGCTAGTGAGGCTAGCGGGAGGGCCGACGTGGTGTTCTTC.

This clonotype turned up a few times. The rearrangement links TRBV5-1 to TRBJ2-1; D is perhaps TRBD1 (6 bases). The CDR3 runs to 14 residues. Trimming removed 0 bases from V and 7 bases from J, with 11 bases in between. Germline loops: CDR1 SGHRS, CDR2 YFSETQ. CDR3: CASSLEGVWNEQFF. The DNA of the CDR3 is TGCGCCAGCAGCTTGGAGGGGGTTTGGAATGAGCAGTTCTTC.

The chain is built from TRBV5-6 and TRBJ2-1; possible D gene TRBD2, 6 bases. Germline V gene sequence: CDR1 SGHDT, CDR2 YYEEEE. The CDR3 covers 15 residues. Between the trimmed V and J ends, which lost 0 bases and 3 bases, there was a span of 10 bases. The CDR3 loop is CASSLVGRGYNEQFF. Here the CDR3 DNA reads TGTGCCAGCAGCTTGGTAGGGCGGGGCTACAATGAGCAGTTCTTC.

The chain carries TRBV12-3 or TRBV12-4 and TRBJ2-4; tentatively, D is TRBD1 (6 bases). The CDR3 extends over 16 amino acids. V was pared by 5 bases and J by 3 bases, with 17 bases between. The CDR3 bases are TGTGCCAGCAGTCTACAGGGTGCTGTGTACAAAAACATTCAGTACTTC. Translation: CASSLQGAVYKNIQYF.

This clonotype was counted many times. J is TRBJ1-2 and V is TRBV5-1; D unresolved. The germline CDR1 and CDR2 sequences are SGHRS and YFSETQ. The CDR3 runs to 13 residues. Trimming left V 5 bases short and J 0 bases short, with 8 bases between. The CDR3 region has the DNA TGCGCCAGCAGACAGCGAGCTAACTATGGCTACACCTTC. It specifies CASRQRANYGYTF.

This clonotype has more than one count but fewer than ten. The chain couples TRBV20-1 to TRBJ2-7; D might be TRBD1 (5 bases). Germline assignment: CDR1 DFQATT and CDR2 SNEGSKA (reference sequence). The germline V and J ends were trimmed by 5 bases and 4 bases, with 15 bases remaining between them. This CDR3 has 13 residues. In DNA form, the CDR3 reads TGCAGTGCTGCCCTGTTTCAGGGTTACGAGCAGTACTTC. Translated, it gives CSAALFQGYEQYF.

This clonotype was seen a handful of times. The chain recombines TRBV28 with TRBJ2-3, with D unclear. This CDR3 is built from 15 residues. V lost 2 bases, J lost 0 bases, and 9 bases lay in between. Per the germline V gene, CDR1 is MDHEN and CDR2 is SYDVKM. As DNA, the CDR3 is TGTGCCAGCAGTTTACTATACGGGAGCACAGATACGCAGTATTTT. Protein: CASSLLYGSTDTQYF.